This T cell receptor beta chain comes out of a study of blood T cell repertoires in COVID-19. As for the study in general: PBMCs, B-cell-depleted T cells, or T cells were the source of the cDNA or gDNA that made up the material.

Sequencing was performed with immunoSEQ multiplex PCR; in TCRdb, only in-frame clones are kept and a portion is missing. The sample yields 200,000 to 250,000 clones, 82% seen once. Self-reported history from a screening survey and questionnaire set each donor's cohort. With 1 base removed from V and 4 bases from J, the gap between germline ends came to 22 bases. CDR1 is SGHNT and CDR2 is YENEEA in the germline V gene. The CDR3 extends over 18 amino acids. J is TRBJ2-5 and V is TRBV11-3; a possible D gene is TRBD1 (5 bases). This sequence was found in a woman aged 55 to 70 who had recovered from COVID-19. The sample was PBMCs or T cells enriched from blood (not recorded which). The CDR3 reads CASSLGEAGSLNGETQYF. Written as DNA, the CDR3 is TGTGCCAGCAGCTTAGGTGAAGCAGGGTCGTTAAACGGAGAGACCCAGTACTTC.